These 15 T cell receptor beta chains were all obtained from the same sample, sequenced in a study of OX40 agonist ivuxolimab in advanced cancers. The library was prepared using the immunoSEQ multiplex PCR assay. Imported from immuneACCESS, the table was reduced by TCRdb to in-frame sequences with V and J called. These copies leave out some clones; in studies compared against another copy, an unresolved V gene accounts for under half, and the cause of the remainder is not known. The sample table shows about 89,000 clones, and roughly 88% are seen once. The ten biggest clones cover 0.6% to 0.75% of the sample. The source was CD4+ or CD8+ T cells sorted from blood, collected in a trial of the OX40 agonist ivuxolimab. The receptors shown here come from an adult with an advanced solid tumor such as melanoma, head and neck, liver or kidney cancer.

This rearrangement joins TRBV19 to TRBJ2-3; 11 positions agree with TRBD2. The length of the CDR3 is 14 residues. Looked up from germline, CDR1 is LNHDA and CDR2 is SQIVND (reference sequence). The CDR3 loop reads CASRTSGLKDTQYF. The CDR3 coding sequence is TGTGCTTCTCGGACTAGCGGGTTGAAAGATACGCAGTATTTT.

The count of this clone is one. The gene calls are TRBV6-1 and TRBJ2-2, with 9 bases matching TRBD1. After removal of 3 bases from V and 5 bases from J, the junction contained 10 bases not matched to a gene. The germline CDR1 and CDR2 sequences are MNHNS and SASEGT. The CDR3 is made up of 17 amino acids. The CDR3 region has the DNA TGTGCCAGCAGTGACATATTCACAGGGGGCAGGACCGGGGAGCTGTTTTTT. Translation gives CASSDIFTGGRTGELFF.

V and J are TRBV7-9 and TRBJ1-1, with unresolved D. This CDR3 region has 13 residues. CDR1 and CDR2 (germline): SEHNR, FQNEAQ (reference sequence). V dropped 5 bases and J dropped 14 bases, with 21 bases sitting between them. DNA of the CDR3: TGTGCCAGCAGCCCAGTGGCAGTCGAATTCCCGTTCTTT. Protein: CASSPVAVEFPFF.

In this sample, this clone turned up a few times. This chain joins TRBV13 and TRBJ1-3, with D unclear. V was pared by 4 bases and J by 0 bases, with 13 bases between. CDR3 size: 16 residues. CDR1 is PRHDT, CDR2 FYEKMQ, per germline (reference sequence). CDR3 sequence: CASSSWAQPSGNTIYF. CDR3 nucleotides: TGTGCCAGCAGCTCGTGGGCACAGCCCTCTGGAAACACCATATATTTT.

The chain is built from TRBV6-6 and TRBJ2-7, with a possible D match to TRBD1 (6 bases). This CDR3 has 14 residues. V was clipped by 4 bases and J by 2 bases, with 12 bases between them. Germline-derived CDR1 and CDR2 are MNHNY and SVGAGI (reference sequence). CDR3 amino acids: CASSSSGTPYEQYF. The CDR3 DNA is TGTGCCAGCAGTTCATCCGGGACACCCTACGAGCAGTACTTC.

The chain couples TRBV6-6 to TRBJ1-2; D may be TRBD1 (6 bases). Per germline, CDR1 MNHNY and CDR2 SVGAGI (reference sequence). The V gene lost 2 bases and the J gene lost 2 bases, with 9 bases spanning the gap. This CDR3 has 14 amino acids. The CDR3 nucleotides are TGTGCCAGCAGTTACGGGGGCCCCAACTATGGCTACACCTTC. The encoded protein is CASSYGGPNYGYTF.

The V gene is TRBV7-9, the J gene TRBJ1-2, with D possibly matching TRBD1 (5 bases). CDR1 is SEHNR, CDR2 FQNEAQ, per germline (reference sequence). Between the trimmed V and J ends, which lost 5 bases and 8 bases, there was a span of 18 bases. The CDR3 loop spans 14 amino acids. CDR3 amino acids: CASSLFLGVGGYTF. In DNA form, the CDR3 reads TGTGCCAGCAGCCTCTTCCTGGGGGTGGGAGGCTACACCTTC.

The rearrangement links TRBV6-5 to TRBJ2-3, with TRBD2 matching 12 bases. Trimming at V came to 6 bases and at J to 6 bases, leaving 4 bases not matched to a gene. CDR3 length equals 14 residues. Germline lookup yields CDR1 MNHEY and CDR2 SVGAGI. CDR3 sequence (DNA): TGTGCCAGCAGCGGTCTAGCGGGAGGGGATACGCAGTATTTT. As protein: CASSGLAGGDTQYF.

This chain joins TRBV5-1 and TRBJ2-7; D may correspond to TRBD1 or TRBD2 (6 bases each). Germline V gene data show CDR1 as SGHRS and CDR2 as YFSETQ. The CDR3 has 13 amino acids. V gave up 6 bases and J gave up 6 bases, with 16 bases separating them. The CDR3 reads CASTLAGGGEQYF. CDR3 DNA: TGCGCCAGCACCCTTGCCGGGGGCGGCGAGCAGTACTTC.

J is TRBJ2-1 and V is TRBV7-9; 7 bases agree with TRBD2. Germline V gene data show CDR1 as SEHNR and CDR2 as FQNEAQ (reference sequence). V shed 5 bases, J shed 4 bases, and the junction held 11 bases outside the gene matches. The CDR3 is 16 amino acids. The CDR3 sequence: CASSPHEAGEYNEQFF. The CDR3 coding sequence is TGTGCCAGCAGCCCCCACGAGGCGGGGGAGTACAATGAGCAGTTCTTC.

This rearrangement joins TRBV5-1 to TRBJ2-1; weak D call: TRBD2 (6 bases). CDR3 length: 13 amino acids. Trimming took 0 bases from V and 12 from J, leaving 13 bases between them. Germline assignment: CDR1 SGHRS and CDR2 YFSETQ. The CDR3 DNA reads as TGCGCCAGCAGCTTGGAATTCGGCGGGGCGCAGTTCTTC. It specifies CASSLEFGGAQFF.

The CDR3 DNA is TGTGCCAGCAGCTTGGACAGGTTTATCGGGGAGCTGTTTTTT. Amino acid sequence: CASSLDRFIGELFF. The V call is TRBV5-4, the J call TRBJ2-2, with D possibly TRBD1 on 5 matching bases. Germline CDR1 is SGHNT and CDR2 is YYREEE (reference sequence). The V and J ends lost 0 bases and 7 bases respectively, with 10 bases between them. This CDR3 spans 14 amino acids.

The rearrangement links TRBV2 to TRBJ2-1, with a weak D call TRBD2 (5 bases). Trimming left V 6 bases short and J 8 bases short, with 17 bases between. This CDR3 region has 14 residues. Germline CDR1 is SNHLY and CDR2 is FYNNEI. The DNA of the CDR3 is TGTGCCAGCAGGACGGACCTAGCAAGGTATGAGCAGTTCTTC. Translation: CASRTDLARYEQFF.

In nucleotides, the CDR3 is TGTGCCAGCAGCTTCCCCGACAGGGGAGGGTCCCAAGAGACCCAGTACTTC. Protein product: CASSFPDRGGSQETQYF. This sequence joins TRBV5-5 and TRBJ2-5; D possibly corresponds to TRBD1 (8 bases). The CDR3 consists of 17 residues. From germline, CDR1 is SGHKS and CDR2 YYEKEE (reference sequence). Trimming pared 2 bases from V and 1 base from J, leaving 18 bases between.

The genes are TRBV15 and TRBJ2-5, with 14 nucleotides matching TRBD2. The V gene end was trimmed by 1 base and the J gene end by 5 bases; junction bases not matched to a gene: 3. This CDR3 comprises 16 residues. Germline V lookup: CDR1 LNHNV, CDR2 YYDKDF (reference sequence). CDR3 coding DNA: TGTGCCACCAGCAGAGGGGGACTAGCGGGAGAGGAGACCCAGTACTTC. It is translated as CATSRGGLAGEETQYF.